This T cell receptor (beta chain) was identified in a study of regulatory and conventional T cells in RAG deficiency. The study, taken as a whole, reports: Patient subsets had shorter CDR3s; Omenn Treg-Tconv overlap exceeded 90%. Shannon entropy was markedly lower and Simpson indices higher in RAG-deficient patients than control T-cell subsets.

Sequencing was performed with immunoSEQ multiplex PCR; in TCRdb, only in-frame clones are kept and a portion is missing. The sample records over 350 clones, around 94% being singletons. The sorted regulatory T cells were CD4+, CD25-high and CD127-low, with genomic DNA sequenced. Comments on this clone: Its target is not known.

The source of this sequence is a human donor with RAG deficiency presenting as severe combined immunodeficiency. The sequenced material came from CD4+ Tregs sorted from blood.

CDR3 nucleotides: TGTGCCAGCAGCAATTTGCGAGTACAAAGTCGGGCCAACGTCCTGACTTTC. Protein product: CASSNLRVQSRANVLTF. This chain joins TRBV13 and TRBJ2-6; D ambiguous. Germline values: CDR1 PRHDT, CDR2 FYEKMQ (reference sequence). This CDR3 region has 17 residues. The ends were cut back, 5 bases at V and 5 bases at J, with 19 bases in the middle.